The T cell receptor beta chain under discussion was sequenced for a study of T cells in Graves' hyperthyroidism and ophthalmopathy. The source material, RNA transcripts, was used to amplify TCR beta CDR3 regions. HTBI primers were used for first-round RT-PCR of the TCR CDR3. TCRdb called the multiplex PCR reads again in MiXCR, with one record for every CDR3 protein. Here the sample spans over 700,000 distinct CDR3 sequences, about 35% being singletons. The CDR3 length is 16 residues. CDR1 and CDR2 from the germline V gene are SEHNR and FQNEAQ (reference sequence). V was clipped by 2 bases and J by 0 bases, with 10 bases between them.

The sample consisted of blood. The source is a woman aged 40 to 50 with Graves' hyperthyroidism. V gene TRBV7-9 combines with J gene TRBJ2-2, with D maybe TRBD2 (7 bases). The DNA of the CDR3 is TGTGCCAGCAGCTTATGGGGGGGGCCGAACACCGGGGAGCTGTTTTTT. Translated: CASSLWGGPNTGELFF. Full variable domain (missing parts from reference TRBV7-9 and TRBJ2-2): DTGVSQNPRHKITKRGQNVTFRCDPISEHNRLYWYRQTLGQGPEFLTYFQNEAQLEKSRLLSDRFSAERPKGSFSTLEIQRTEQGDSAMYLCASSLWGGPNTGELFFGEGSRLTVL.